These 30 T cell receptor beta chains came from one sample sequenced in a study of T cell changes during pregnancy in multiple sclerosis. TCRdb's copy holds only in-frame clones and misses some; the assay was immunoSEQ multiplex PCR. The top ten clones hold roughly 0.44% of a sample with tens of thousands of clones, about 90% of them seen once. The sample consisted of CD4+ T cells from peripheral blood mononuclear cells, taken after pregnancy. The receptors come from a female donor with multiple sclerosis, enrolled in a pregnancy study.

This rearrangement joins TRBV7-9 to TRBJ1-4; tentative D call: TRBD1 (6 bases). The CDR3 has 14 amino acids. Germline assignment: CDR1 SEHNR and CDR2 FQNEAQ (reference sequence). Trimming took 5 bases from V and 8 from J, leaving 15 bases between them. CDR3 in DNA: TGTGCCAGCAGCCCAAGGACAGCTTCAGAAAAACTGTTTTTT. This encodes CASSPRTASEKLFF.

The chain joins TRBV19 to TRBJ1-2; D not certain. This CDR3 is built from 13 residues. V lost 4 bases and J lost 4, with 10 bases in between. Germline V gene sequence: CDR1 LNHDA, CDR2 SQIVND (reference sequence). Here the CDR3 reads CASSTQSPYGYTF. DNA of the CDR3: TGTGCCAGTAGTACACAGAGCCCCTATGGCTACACCTTC.

As concerns this clone: At one boundary the junction diverges from the germline segment, which might be a read error. V usage is TRBV5-8 and J usage is TRBJ1-2, with D maybe TRBD1 (6 bases). The CDR3 runs to 14 residues. CDR1 and CDR2 (germline): SGHTS, YDEGEE. The CDR3, as DNA: TGTGCCAGCACCTTGGGTGCAGGGGACTATGGCTACACCTTC. Encoded protein: CASTLGAGDYGYTF.

J is TRBJ2-3 and V is TRBV18; 11 positions agree with TRBD2. J was trimmed by 3 bases and V by 3 bases; bases with no gene match: 5. This CDR3 contains 16 residues. CDR1 KGHSH and CDR2 LQKENI come from the germline V gene. For the CDR3, the DNA is TGTGCCAGCTCACCCCTAGCGGGGGGCGGTACAGATACGCAGTATTTT. The encoded protein is CASSPLAGGGTDTQYF.

This chain uses TRBV28 with TRBJ2-1, with TRBD1 matching 8 bases. Germline loops: CDR1 MDHEN, CDR2 SYDVKM. CDR3 size: 15 residues. V was pared by 4 bases and J by 7 bases, with 9 bases of the junction left unmatched. CDR3 residues: CASSWGRGLGNEQFF. The CDR3 nucleotides are TGTGCCAGCAGTTGGGGCAGGGGGCTAGGAAATGAGCAGTTCTTC.

The V and J genes are TRBV7-3 and TRBJ1-5, with TRBD1 matching over 10 bases. CDR1 SGHTA and CDR2 FQGTGA come from the germline V gene. Trimming took 5 bases from V and 0 from J; bases not matched to a gene: 13. The CDR3 has 19 residues. The CDR3 bases are TGTGCCAGCAGCACCCACTCGGACAGGGGGGTGTATAGCAATCAGCCCCAGCATTTT. This sequence encodes CASSTHSDRGVYSNQPQHF.

V and J are TRBV11-2 and TRBJ2-2; TRBD2 matches at 8 bases. J lost 4 bases, V lost 4 bases, and 8 bases had no gene match. The length of the CDR3 is 16 residues. Per the germline V gene, CDR1 is SGHAT and CDR2 is FQNNGV. The CDR3 DNA follows: TGTGCCAGCAGCTCCCCCGGGACTAGTCTCACCGGGGAGCTGTTTTTT. It translates to CASSSPGTSLTGELFF.

The CDR3 DNA follows: TGTGCCAGCATCACACAGGGTTCCCATGAGCAGTTCTTC. It translates to CASITQGSHEQFF. The chain joins TRBV28 to TRBJ2-1; D might be TRBD1 (6 bases). Between the trimmed V and J ends, which lost 7 bases and 8 bases, there was a span of 15 bases. The germline gives CDR1 MDHEN, CDR2 SYDVKM. This CDR3 is 13 amino acids long. Together with reference TRBV28 and TRBJ2-1, the CDR3 gives the full variable domain: DVKVTQSSRYLVKRTGEKVFLECVQDMDHENMFWYRQDPGLGLRLIYFSYDVKMKEKGDIPEGYSVSREKKERFSLILESASTNQTSMYLCASITQGSHEQFFGPGTRLTVL.

This clone appeared once. The chain links TRBV28 to TRBJ1-5, with TRBD1 matching 10 bases. V shed 6 bases, J shed 0 bases, and the junction held 8 bases outside the gene matches. The CDR3 is made up of 17 amino acids. From germline, CDR1 is MDHEN and CDR2 SYDVKM. CDR3 sequence: CASRFGTGDHSNQPQHF. The CDR3 DNA is TGTGCCAGCAGGTTCGGGACAGGGGACCATAGCAATCAGCCCCAGCATTTT.

The chain combines TRBV11-2 with TRBJ2-7; 14 nucleotides align to TRBD2. CDR1 and CDR2 from the germline V gene are SGHAT and FQNNGV. J lost 7 bases, V lost 1 base, and 6 bases had no gene match. CDR3 length: 16 residues. CDR3 residues: CASSLVGLAGVGEQYF. The CDR3 coding sequence is TGTGCCAGCAGCTTAGTGGGACTAGCGGGAGTGGGTGAGCAGTACTTC.

This sequence joins TRBV6-1 and TRBJ1-4; no reliable D call. CDR1 and CDR2 (germline): MNHNS, SASEGT. The CDR3 contains 14 residues. The V gene lost 2 bases and the J gene lost 11 bases, with 15 bases spanning the gap. The CDR3 coding sequence is TGTGCCAGCAGTGAACTCCGCCCGGGGTACAAACTGTTTTTT. Translated: CASSELRPGYKLFF.

The chain couples TRBV7-3 to TRBJ2-5; 7 nucleotides match TRBD2. CDR1 SGHTA and CDR2 FQGTGA come from the germline V gene. Trimming cost V 6 bases and J 5 bases; bases outside gene matches: 6. The CDR3 sequence is 13 residues long. The CDR3 nucleotides are TGTGCCAGCAGGACTAGCACTAGGGAGACCCAGTACTTC. Its protein is CASRTSTRETQYF.

The chain combines TRBV6-4 with TRBJ2-1, with D perhaps matching TRBD1 (5 bases). This CDR3 is 13 amino acids long. Germline V CDR1 and CDR2: MRHNA, SNTAGT. Trimming removed 10 bases from V and 0 bases from J, with 10 bases in between. The CDR3, as DNA: TGTGCCACCCGAGACAGCTCCTACAATGAGCAGTTCTTC. Protein product: CATRDSSYNEQFF.

The rearrangement joins TRBV2 to TRBJ1-1; no reliable D call. This CDR3 region has 13 residues. The germline V gene has CDR1 SNHLY and CDR2 FYNNEI. Trimming took 8 bases from V and 2 from J, leaving 12 bases between them. The CDR3 nucleotides read TGTGCCAGCGGACTTCAGGAAAACACTGAAGCTTTCTTT. Translation: CASGLQENTEAFF.

The chain joins TRBV7-2 to TRBJ2-5, with a weak D call TRBD2 (7 bases). Trimming left V 5 bases short and J 5 bases short, with 18 bases between. This CDR3 contains 15 residues. Looked up from germline, CDR1 is SGHTA and CDR2 is FQGNSA. CDR3 nucleotides: TGTGCCAGCAGCCTCCGATGGGGGGGCTTCGAGACCCAGTACTTC. Encoded protein: CASSLRWGGFETQYF. Complete variable domain (other parts from reference TRBV7-2 and TRBJ2-5): GAGVSQSPSNKVTEKGKDVELRCDPISGHTALYWYRQSLGQGLEFLIYFQGNSAPDKSGLPSDRFSAERTGGSVSTLTIQRTQQEDSAVYLCASSLRWGGFETQYFGPGTRLLVL.

The V and J genes are TRBV6-5 and TRBJ2-1; D is ambiguous. CDR1 and CDR2 (germline): MNHEY, SVGAGI. The CDR3 consists of 13 residues. Trimming took off 7 bases at V and 5 bases at J, with 12 bases between the two ends. CDR3 sequence: CASIQATNNEQFF. The CDR3 DNA reads TGTGCCAGCATTCAGGCTACCAACAATGAGCAGTTCTTC.

J is TRBJ2-2 and V is TRBV27; D unclear. The germline V gene has CDR1 MNHEY and CDR2 SMNVEV (reference sequence). This CDR3 has 14 residues. The V gene lost 5 bases and the J gene lost 6 bases, with 13 bases spanning the gap. The CDR3, as DNA: TGTGCCAGCAGTCTCGAATTTCGAGCCGGGGAGCTGTTTTTT. Translated: CASSLEFRAGELFF.

This chain links TRBV5-1 with TRBJ2-1; D possibly corresponds to TRBD2 (5 bases). Trimming cost V 2 bases and J 3 bases, with 6 bases left between them. The CDR3 sequence is 13 residues long. The germline V gene encodes CDR1 SGHRS and CDR2 YFSETQ. Here the CDR3 reads CASSLSGYNEQFF. Written as DNA, the CDR3 is TGCGCCAGCAGCTTAAGCGGCTACAATGAGCAGTTCTTC.

V and J are TRBV15 and TRBJ2-3, with TRBD1 matching 7 bases. Germline assignment: CDR1 LNHNV and CDR2 YYDKDF (reference sequence). The CDR3 runs 16 residues. V shed 0 bases and J 1 base; nucleotides not matched to a gene: 4. The CDR3 loop reads CATSRDSGTGTDTQYF. CDR3 sequence (DNA): TGTGCCACCAGCAGAGATTCAGGGACAGGCACAGATACGCAGTATTTT.

V gene TRBV5-5 combines with J gene TRBJ2-3, with 7 bases that match TRBD1. Germline CDR1 reads SGHKS; CDR2 reads YYEKEE (reference sequence). The CDR3 consists of 14 residues. With V trimmed by 3 bases and J by 1 base, 2 bases remained unmatched. The DNA for the CDR3 is TGTGCCAGCAGCTCCACAGGGGGCACAGATACGCAGTATTTT. This sequence encodes CASSSTGGTDTQYF.

The chain combines TRBV4-2 with TRBJ1-2; D is perhaps TRBD1 (5 bases). The CDR3 contains 14 residues. V shed 6 bases and J shed 2 bases, with 13 bases lying between them. Germline V gives CDR1 LGHNA, CDR2 YNFKEQ. CDR3 protein: CASRPTKGNYGYTF. For the CDR3, the DNA is TGTGCCAGCAGACCCACCAAGGGGAACTATGGCTACACCTTC.

The chain employs TRBV15 and TRBJ2-7, with 9 bases aligning to TRBD2. V trimming: 4 bases; J trimming: 6 bases; junction bases outside the gene matches: 7. Germline CDR1 and CDR2: LNHNV and YYDKDF (reference sequence). This CDR3 contains 14 residues. The CDR3 nucleotides read TGTGCCACCAGCACCGGACTAGCGCGAGGCGAGCAGTACTTC. It specifies CATSTGLARGEQYF.

The V call is TRBV1, the J call TRBJ2-4; TRBD2, the table's D call, was not compared with the DNA. TRBV1 is a pseudogene locus. The CDR3 spans 19 residues. The CDR3 DNA reads as TGCACCAGCAGCCGATTGGGGACTAGAACCTTCGGAGCCAAAAACATTCAGTACTTC. Its protein product is CTSSRLGTRTFGAKNIQYF.

The chain is built from TRBV7-8 and TRBJ2-3; D may be TRBD2 (6 bases). CDR3 length equals 17 residues. Trimming took off 5 bases at V and 4 bases at J, with 22 bases between the two ends. Germline-derived CDR1 and CDR2 are SGHVS and FQNEAQ. The CDR3 DNA reads TGTGCCAGCAGCCATCTAAATGGGGGACTTGGCGCAGATACGCAGTATTTT. It yields the protein CASSHLNGGLGADTQYF.

The V gene is TRBV7-8, the J gene TRBJ1-1, with TRBD1 matching over 8 bases. The CDR3 spans 15 residues. The germline V gene encodes CDR1 SGHVS and CDR2 FQNEAQ. V lost 4 bases and J lost 4; bases outside the gene matches: 8. The CDR3 bases are TGTGCCAGCAGCTCCCCTGCTGGACAGGGCACTGAAGCTTTCTTT. Protein product: CASSSPAGQGTEAFF.

This rearrangement joins TRBV11-2 to TRBJ2-5; possible D gene TRBD1, 7 bases. This CDR3 is built from 15 residues. Germline lookup yields CDR1 SGHAT and CDR2 FQNNGV. V was cut by 5 bases and J by 5 bases, with 18 bases left in between. The DNA of the CDR3 is TGTGCCAGCAGCCCGGGAGCAGGGGGTGGGGAGACCCAGTACTTC. Its translation is CASSPGAGGGETQYF.

V usage is TRBV5-1 and J usage is TRBJ1-1; 10 bases match TRBD1. The germline V gene encodes CDR1 SGHRS and CDR2 YFSETQ. The ends lost 4 bases at V and 4 bases at J; junction bases unmatched: 7. The CDR3 contains 15 residues. The CDR3 region has the DNA TGCGCCAGCAGCGCGAGGACAGGGGGAGGCACTGAAGCTTTCTTT. Protein product: CASSARTGGGTEAFF.

In its sample, this clone was seen once. V and J are TRBV10-3 and TRBJ2-7; 9 bases fit TRBD1. Trimming took 3 bases from V and 5 from J; bases not matched to a gene: 11. The CDR3 is 16 residues long. Germline V gene sequence: CDR1 ENHRY, CDR2 SYGVKD. The CDR3: CAISDSSGTGFHEQYF. The CDR3 nucleotides are TGTGCCATCAGTGATAGTTCCGGGACAGGGTTCCACGAGCAGTACTTC.

This chain uses TRBV10-3 with TRBJ1-1; possible D gene TRBD1, 6 bases. The CDR3 extends over 14 amino acids. Trimming took off 4 bases at V and 1 base at J, with 10 bases between the two ends. The V gene's germline CDR1 is ENHRY and CDR2 SYGVKD. This chain's CDR3 is CAISVGTSNTEAFF. CDR3 in DNA: TGTGCCATCAGTGTTGGGACATCGAACACTGAAGCTTTCTTT.

V and J are TRBV6-1 and TRBJ1-2; D possibly corresponds to TRBD1 (6 bases). The CDR3 runs 15 residues. In germline, CDR1 is MNHNS, CDR2 SASEGT. Trimming stripped 1 base from V and 4 bases from J, with 13 bases between. For the CDR3, the DNA is TGTGCCAGCAGTGAAGGGGCAGGGGCGGGCTATGGCTACACCTTC. As protein: CASSEGAGAGYGYTF.